Presented here are 22 T cell receptor beta chains from one specimen sequenced in a study of blood T cell repertoires in COVID-19. Generated by immunoSEQ multiplex PCR, the TCRdb table keeps only in-frame clones and is missing some. The sample yields around 190,000 clones, 70% to 90% seen once. The sample taken for sequencing was peripheral blood. The source is a woman older than 75 with acute or convalescent COVID-19.

Only one count was recorded for this clone. The chain links TRBV19 to TRBJ1-1, with no clear D. The CDR3 totals 11 residues. Germline V CDR1 and CDR2: LNHDA, SQIVND (reference sequence). V gave up 6 bases and J gave up 1 base, with 3 bases separating them. DNA for the CDR3: TGTGCCAGTAGGGCGAACACTGAAGCTTTCTTT. Amino acids: CASRANTEAFF.

V and J are TRBV6-5 and TRBJ1-6; D is possibly TRBD1 (6 bases). Germline V gene data show CDR1 as MNHEY and CDR2 as SVGAGI. The ends were cut back, 8 bases at V and 10 bases at J, with 15 bases in the middle. The CDR3 extends over 13 amino acids. The CDR3 is CASRRDIPSPLHF. As DNA, the CDR3 is TGTGCCAGCCGTAGGGACATCCCCTCACCCCTCCACTTT.

The gene calls are TRBV21-1 and TRBJ2-7; the table's D call of TRBD2 was not tested on the DNA. TRBV21-1 is a documented pseudogene. This CDR3 is 19 amino acids long. CDR3 sequence reads: CASSSSRTSGRKRIDEQYF. Written as DNA, the CDR3 is TGTGCCAGCAGCAGCTCCAGGACTAGCGGGAGGAAACGGATAGACGAGCAGTACTTC.

This clone was observed once. The gene calls are TRBV7-2 and TRBJ1-5; maybe TRBD1 (6 bases). CDR3 size: 13 residues. Germline V gene sequence: CDR1 SGHTA, CDR2 FQGNSA. The V end was cut by 2 bases, the J end by 9 bases, with 11 bases between. CDR3 region: CASSLRTELPQHF. The DNA of the CDR3 is TGTGCCAGCAGCTTAAGGACAGAGCTGCCCCAGCATTTT.

J is TRBJ1-1 and V is TRBV9, with 8 bases identical to TRBD1. Germline V lookup: CDR1 SGDLS, CDR2 YYNGEE. The CDR3 consists of 14 residues. The trim removed 4 bases at V and 5 bases at J, leaving 7 bases unmatched. For the CDR3, the DNA is TGTGCCAGCAGCCTCCAACAGGGGGAGACTGAAGCTTTCTTT. Its protein product is CASSLQQGETEAFF.

The sample holds one count of this clone. V is TRBV5-1 and J is TRBJ1-1, with TRBD1 matching over 8 bases. Germline loops: CDR1 SGHRS, CDR2 YFSETQ. This CDR3 region has 16 residues. The V and J ends lost 3 bases and 5 bases, in that order; junction bases with no gene match: 12. The CDR3 loop is CASSSFYTGGGTEAFF. In DNA, the CDR3 is TGCGCCAGCAGCTCTTTCTATACAGGGGGAGGAACTGAAGCTTTCTTT. The variable domain in full, with the rest retrieved from reference TRBV5-1 and TRBJ1-1, is KAGVTQTPRYLIKTRGQQVTLSCSPISGHRSVSWYQQTPGQGLQFLFEYFSETQRNKGNFPGRFSGRQFSNSRSEMNVSTLELGDSALYLCASSSFYTGGGTEAFFGQGTRLTVV.

The chain recombines TRBV4-1 with TRBJ2-7, with a weak D call TRBD2 (6 bases). The germline V gene encodes CDR1 MGHRA and CDR2 YSYEKL. The CDR3 runs to 15 residues. Trimming shortened V by 3 bases and J by 7 bases, and 19 bases separated the two germline ends. The CDR3 DNA sequence: TGCGCCAGCAGCCAGCGGGGATTCTCTCCGGGGGAGCAGTACTTC. It translates to CASSQRGFSPGEQYF.

The chain joins TRBV19 to TRBJ1-1; possibly TRBD1 for D (5 bases). The germline gives CDR1 LNHDA, CDR2 SQIVND (reference sequence). The germline V and J ends were trimmed by 5 bases and 6 bases, with 19 bases remaining between them. The CDR3 length is 15 residues. This chain's CDR3 is CASSYDRRGFAEAFF. The CDR3 bases are TGTGCCAGTAGTTATGACCGGAGGGGTTTCGCTGAAGCTTTCTTT. Supplemented by reference TRBV19 and TRBJ1-1, the full variable domain reads DGGITQSPKYLFRKEGQNVTLSCEQNLNHDAMYWYRQDPGQGLRLIYYSQIVNDFQKGDIAEGYSVSREKKESFPLTVTSAQKNPTAFYLCASSYDRRGFAEAFFGQGTRLTVV.

V usage is TRBV11-2 and J usage is TRBJ2-1; 8 bases agree with TRBD2. Germline trimming cut 3 bases from V and 5 bases from J; bases unmatched to any gene: 6. The CDR3 spans 15 residues. The germline CDR1 and CDR2 sequences are SGHAT and FQNNGV. CDR3 amino acids: CASSLVGLANNEQFF. In nucleotides, the CDR3 is TGTGCCAGCAGCTTGGTAGGACTAGCCAACAATGAGCAGTTCTTC.

This sequence joins TRBV5-1 and TRBJ2-7; 14 bases align to TRBD2. V lost 4 bases and J lost 5; bases outside the gene matches: 5. Per germline, CDR1 SGHRS and CDR2 YFSETQ. This CDR3 contains 15 residues. For the CDR3, the DNA is TGCGCCAGCAGCCCAGGGACTAGCGGGGGCCACGAGCAGTACTTC. Translating it yields CASSPGTSGGHEQYF.

About this clone itself: A read error may produce the germline difference seen at one junction end. The chain joins TRBV18 to TRBJ2-1; D perhaps matches TRBD1 (6 bases). The CDR3 has 13 amino acids. The germline V gene has CDR1 KGHSH and CDR2 LQKENI. CDR3 coding DNA: TGTGCCAGCTCACCACCGTCAGAGACAGGTTCAATCTTC. It yields the protein CASSPPSETGSIF.

This clone was seen only a few times. This sequence joins TRBV10-1 and TRBJ1-5; D is unclear. The CDR3 length is 13 residues. Germline V lookup: CDR1 WNHNN, CDR2 SYGVQD (reference sequence). Trimming took 3 bases from V and 8 from J, leaving 11 bases between them. The CDR3 DNA reads TGCGCCAGCAGTGAATTACGGAGTGAGCCCCAGCATTTT. As protein: CASSELRSEPQHF.

J is TRBJ1-3 and V is TRBV25-1; D might be TRBD1 (5 bases). CDR3 size: 13 residues. Trimming removed 11 bases from V and 2 bases from J, with 13 bases in between. The germline CDR1 and CDR2 sequences are MGHDK and SYGVNS. The CDR3 bases are TGTGCCGCGAAAGCAGGGACTGGAAACACCATATATTTT. Protein: CAAKAGTGNTIYF.

The rearrangement joins TRBV19 to TRBJ2-1; D is ambiguous. CDR1 and CDR2 (germline): LNHDA, SQIVND (reference sequence). The CDR3 is 14 residues long. Deletions cut 3 bases from V and 3 bases from J, with 9 bases between. The CDR3 here is CASSIRRGYNEQFF. The CDR3 DNA reads as TGTGCCAGTAGTATCCGACGCGGCTACAATGAGCAGTTCTTC.

This clone was counted between two and nine times. The V gene is TRBV5-4, the J gene TRBJ2-7, with D perhaps TRBD2 (6 bases). The CDR3 is 14 residues long. The germline CDR1 and CDR2 sequences are SGHNT and YYREEE (reference sequence). V shed 0 bases and J shed 4 bases, with 11 bases lying between them. This chain's CDR3 is CASSLEFGSYEQYF. DNA of the CDR3: TGTGCCAGCAGCTTGGAGTTCGGGAGTTACGAGCAGTACTTC.

This clone has more than one count but fewer than ten. J is TRBJ1-2 and V is TRBV29-1; D call uncertain. CDR3 size: 13 residues. V was clipped by 3 bases and J by 5 bases, with 13 bases between them. CDR1 is SQVTM and CDR2 is ANQGSEA in the germline V gene. The CDR3 nucleotides are TGCAGCGTTGACTCCTCCTTCTCTTATGGCTACACCTTC. Translating gives CSVDSSFSYGYTF.

DNA for the CDR3: TGTGCCACCAGGACAGGGCTCACCGGGGAGCTGTTTTTT. Amino acid sequence: CATRTGLTGELFF. The V gene is TRBV24-1, the J gene TRBJ2-2, with 7 bases aligning to TRBD1. Germline values: CDR1 KGHDR, CDR2 SFDVKD. The CDR3 contains 13 residues. V lost 7 bases to trimming and J lost 4 bases; unmatched junction nucleotides: 2.

This clone was seen just once. The CDR3 coding sequence is TGTGCCAGCAGGCCGACAGGGGGGGAGATTACCATATATTTT. Translation gives CASRPTGGEITIYF. The J gene is TRBJ1-3, the V gene TRBV28; 9 positions match TRBD1. This CDR3 has 14 amino acids. J lost 10 bases, V lost 6 bases, and 10 bases had no gene match. Germline V gene lookup returns CDR1 MDHEN and CDR2 SYDVKM.

The chain carries TRBV29-1 and TRBJ2-1; the D gene is possibly TRBD2 (5 bases). The CDR3 covers 13 residues. V was trimmed by 4 bases and J by 4 bases, leaving 11 bases between them. Per germline, CDR1 SQVTM and CDR2 ANQGSEA. CDR3 in amino acids: CSVVSALYNEQFF. The CDR3 coding sequence is TGCAGCGTTGTTAGCGCCCTGTACAATGAGCAGTTCTTC.

This chain links TRBV5-1 with TRBJ2-6; 9 bases line up with TRBD2. With 4 bases clipped from V and 0 bases from J, the junction kept 8 bases outside the gene matches. Germline V lookup: CDR1 SGHRS, CDR2 YFSETQ. The CDR3 runs 18 residues. This CDR3 reads CASSLLAGSFSGANVLTF. The CDR3 DNA reads TGCGCCAGCAGCCTCCTAGCGGGATCTTTCTCTGGGGCCAACGTCCTGACTTTC.

This clone was recorded many times. The chain combines TRBV2 with TRBJ2-1; 9 bases align to TRBD2. The CDR3 has 15 residues. Unmatched junction bases numbered 13, after V lost 7 bases and J lost 9 bases. CDR1 and CDR2 from the germline V gene are SNHLY and FYNNEI. In DNA form, the CDR3 reads TGTGCCAGCATCCCTGGCTTAGCGGGAGAGGGTGAGCAGTTCTTC. Translated: CASIPGLAGEGEQFF.

The rearrangement joins TRBV5-1 to TRBJ2-5, with 7 bases fitting TRBD2. Trimming took 0 bases from V and 4 from J; bases not matched to a gene: 6. Germline CDR1 is SGHRS and CDR2 is YFSETQ. This CDR3 spans 15 amino acids. DNA of the CDR3: TGCGCCAGCAGCTTGGCCGGGGGGTGGGGAGAGACCCAGTACTTC. It is translated as CASSLAGGWGETQYF.